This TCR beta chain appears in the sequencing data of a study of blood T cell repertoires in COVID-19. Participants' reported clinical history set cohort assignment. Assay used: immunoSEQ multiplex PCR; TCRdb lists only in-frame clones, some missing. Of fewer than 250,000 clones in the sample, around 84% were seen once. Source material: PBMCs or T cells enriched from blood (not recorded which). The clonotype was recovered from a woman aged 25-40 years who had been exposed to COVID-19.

The CDR3 region is CASSQLSSYEQYF. In DNA, the CDR3 is TGTGCCAGTAGCCAGTTAAGCTCCTACGAGCAGTACTTC. The chain recombines TRBV19 with TRBJ2-7; D uncertain. Germline CDR1 reads LNHDA; CDR2 reads SQIVND (reference sequence). The CDR3 consists of 13 residues. The V end lost 6 bases, the J end lost 0 bases, and 9 bases lay between the germline ends.